This TCR beta chain is from a study of shared clonotypes between healthy human individuals. Study in general: Each donor had three CD4 naive, three CD4 memory, two CD8 naive and one CD8 memory plate.

Produced via immunoSEQ multiplex PCR; TCRdb's table is partial and in-frame only. The repertoire includes about 2 million clones, 85% to 95% of them detected once, and 1% to 1.3% sits in the top ten. As to this clone: Its antigen remains unidentified.

Study-wide findings and caveats: Sampling included only blood; tissue repertoires likely differ.

Naive CD8 cells lacked CD45RO, underwent positive selection for CCR7 and left out terminally differentiated effector memory CD45RA+ cells. Caucasian adults residing in Nashville, Tennessee made up all the donors. This CDR3 is built from 15 residues. V lost 6 bases to trimming and J lost 0 bases, with 14 bases between them. The germline CDR1 and CDR2 sequences are MNHNS and SASEGT. The receptor comes from a man younger than 35 in good health. The V gene is TRBV6-1, the J gene TRBJ1-2; the D gene is possibly TRBD1 (5 bases). The sample consisted of naive CD8+ T cells sorted from blood. The CDR3 spells CASSITRATNYGYTF. As DNA, the CDR3 is TGTGCCAGCAGCATAACCAGGGCAACTAACTATGGCTACACCTTC.